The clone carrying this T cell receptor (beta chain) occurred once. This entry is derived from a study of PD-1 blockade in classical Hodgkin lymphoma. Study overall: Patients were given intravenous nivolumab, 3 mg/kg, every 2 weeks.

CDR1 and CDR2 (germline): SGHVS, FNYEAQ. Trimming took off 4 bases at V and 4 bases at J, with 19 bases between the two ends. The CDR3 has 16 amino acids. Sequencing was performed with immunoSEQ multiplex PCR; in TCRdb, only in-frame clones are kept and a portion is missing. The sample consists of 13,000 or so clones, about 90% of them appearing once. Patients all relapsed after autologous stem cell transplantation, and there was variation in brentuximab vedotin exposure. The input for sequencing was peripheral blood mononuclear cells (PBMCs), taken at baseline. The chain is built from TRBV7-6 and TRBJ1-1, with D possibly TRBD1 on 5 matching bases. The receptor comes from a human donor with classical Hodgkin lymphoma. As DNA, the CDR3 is TGTGCCAGCAGCTCCCAGGGCGATGACGGACGCACTGAAGCTTTCTTT. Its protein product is CASSSQGDDGRTEAFF.